This T cell receptor beta chain comes out of a study of identical twins. TCRdb used MiXCR to reprocess the 5' RACE reads, holding one entry per CDR3 protein. Of approximately 890,000 distinct CDR3 sequences listed, roughly an eighth are singletons. The CDR3 has 14 amino acids. V shed 7 bases and J shed 0 bases, with 14 bases lying between them. Germline assignment: CDR1 SGHRS and CDR2 YFSETQ. These same data were also listed under a study on yellow fever vaccine responses in identical twins.

The sequence was obtained from a woman in her late teens or twenties in good health. This chain links TRBV5-1 with TRBJ2-7; D perhaps matches TRBD1 (5 bases). Specimen: PBMCs. CDR3 loop: CASQQEFDSYEQYF. CDR3 nucleotides: TGCGCCAGCCAACAGGAATTTGACTCCTACGAGCAGTACTTC.